The present T cell receptor beta chain was sequenced within a study of blood T cell repertoires in COVID-19 (dated by TCRdb to 2018 to 2021). For context, the study as a whole: Samples from collaborators originated in the United States, Italy and Spain and spanned both the acute and convalescent phases of COVID-19. The prospective study material was composed of cDNA or gDNA derived from T cells, B-cell-depleted T cells, or PBMCs. The dataset comprised deeply sampled blood TCRbeta repertoires from subjects exposed to, actively infected with, or recovered from COVID-19. The repertoires were made available in a free public database intended to serve as a resource for research on the immune response to SARS-CoV-2. Samples came from the ongoing ImmuneRACE study (first 160 participants) plus 1,254 subjects from 6 global collaborators. The sample metadata nearly always contained a de-identified subject ID, COVID-19 status, age in years and sex. Where available, HLA class I and class II types were obtained from metadata supplied by the sample provider rather than from assay-based typing. Overall study results and their limits: The amount of clinical and demographic metadata varied by source and participant and was provided uncurated.

The collaborating institutions used their own protocols to collect whole blood in K2EDTA tubes. Collaborator samples were shipped for TCRbeta analysis as frozen whole blood, isolated PBMCs, or DNA extracted from either sample type. Worth noting for this clone: This clone's antigen is unknown. There are no base qualities to consult, and no much larger clone falls within one base.

TCRbeta CDR3 regions were amplified from genomic DNA by means of the immunoSEQ Assay, a bias-controlled multiplex PCR. The study's own analysis went as follows. The number of nucleated cells in each sample was estimated by amplification of reference gene primers within the assay. Sequence reads were collapsed and filtered to measure the absolute abundance of every unique TCRbeta CDR3 rearrangement. For each sample, productive Simpson clonality was calculated as the square root of Simpson's diversity index over productive rearrangements. Imported from immuneACCESS, the table was reduced by TCRdb to in-frame sequences with V and J called. These copies leave out some clones; in studies compared against another copy, an unresolved V gene accounts for under half, and the cause of the remainder is not known. The V and J calls and clone size were taken over from that table, and D and trimming were inferred from the DNA. The sample table records around 74,000 clones; 70% to 90% of these occur just once. About 4.8% of the sample is taken by the ten largest.

The CDR3 runs 15 residues from the cysteine to the phenylalanine. The only DNA kept is the CDR3, 45 bases in frame from the first base. Trimming costs V 3 bases and J 0 bases, and their ends lie 10 bases apart. CDR1 and CDR2 (SGHRS, YFSETQ) derive from the germline V gene. This sequence originates from a middle-aged man with active COVID-19. The rearranged chain carries TRBV5-1 and TRBJ2-1; matching of 6 bases hints at TRBD2 as the D gene. Sequencing input: peripheral blood. The CDR3 protein is CASSSTSRSYNEQFF. The bases are TGCGCCAGCAGCTCTACTAGCCGCTCCTACAATGAGCAGTTCTTC.